The sequence of this T cell receptor beta chain was determined in a study of blood T cell repertoires in COVID-19. Turning to the study itself: Sites in the United States, Italy and Spain provided acute and convalescent COVID-19 samples. PBMCs, B-cell-depleted T cells, or T cells provided the cDNA or gDNA that made up the material.

Trimming cost V 2 bases and J 9 bases; bases outside gene matches: 14. Per the germline V gene, CDR1 is SGDLS and CDR2 is YYNGEE. The CDR3 has 16 amino acids. Authors' methods: It was from reference gene primer amplification that nucleated cell counts were estimated. The protocol was immunoSEQ multiplex PCR, while the TCRdb copy is restricted to in-frame clones and leaves out a portion. The V and J calls and clone size are taken from that table; D and trimming were inferred from the DNA. The profile shows around 200,000 clones, approximately 86% of them singletons. Sequenced sample: peripheral blood. The V gene is TRBV9, the J gene TRBJ2-1; 7 bases are a match to TRBD1. This TCR came from a man aged 25-45 years with acute or convalescent COVID-19. CDR3 bases: TGTGCCAGCAGCGTTATTTCATCGACAGGGTTCGTTGAGCAGTTCTTC. As protein: CASSVISSTGFVEQFF.